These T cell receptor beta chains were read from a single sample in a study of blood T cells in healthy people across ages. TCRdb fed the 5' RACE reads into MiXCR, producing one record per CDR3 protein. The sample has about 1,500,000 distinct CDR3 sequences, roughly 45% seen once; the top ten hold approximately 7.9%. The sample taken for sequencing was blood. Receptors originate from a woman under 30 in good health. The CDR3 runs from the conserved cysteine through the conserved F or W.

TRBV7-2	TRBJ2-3	CASSWRGGHEDTQYF
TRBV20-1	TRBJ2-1	CSAGLAGHNEQFF
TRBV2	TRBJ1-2	CASSEEGRGRGYTF
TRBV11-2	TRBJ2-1	CASSPQGVGEQFF
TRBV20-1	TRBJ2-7	CSARGGLAGDSYEQYF
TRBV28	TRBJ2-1	CASSLMTSGKTYNEQFF
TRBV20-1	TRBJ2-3	CSASVGGWADTQYF
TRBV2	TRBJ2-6	CASSAFDVLTF
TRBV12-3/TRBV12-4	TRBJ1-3	CASSFSNTIYF
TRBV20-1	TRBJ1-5	CSARQATGRFVQHF
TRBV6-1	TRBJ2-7	CASSKLGTSQEQYF
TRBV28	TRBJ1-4	CASSPAGAREKLFF
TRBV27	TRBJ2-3	CASSLWSPGLSTDTQYF
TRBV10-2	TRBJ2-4	CASSEWTSGYGEYF
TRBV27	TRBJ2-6	CASSPAGQGISGANVLTF
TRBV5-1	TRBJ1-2	CASGSLTGAKGYTF
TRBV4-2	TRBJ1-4	CASSKGTGIDENLFF
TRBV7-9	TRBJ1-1	CASSVRVGSTEAFF
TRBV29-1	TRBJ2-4	CSVEWQGVDIQYF
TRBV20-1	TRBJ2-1	CSASTSLAGAFF
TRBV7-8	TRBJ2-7	CASSFGGEEQYF
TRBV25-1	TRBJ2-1	CAGGATPNEQFF
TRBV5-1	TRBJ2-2	CASSPLTNTGELFF
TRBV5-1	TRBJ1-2	CASSLSGRSYGYTF
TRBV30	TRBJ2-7	CAWSDGSSYEQYF
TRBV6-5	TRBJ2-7	CASSYSRAQGIYEQYF
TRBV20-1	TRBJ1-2	CSAGEGQFYGYTF
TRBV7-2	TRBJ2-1	CASSSGTSGINEQFF
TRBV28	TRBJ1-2	CASSFSLNYGYTF
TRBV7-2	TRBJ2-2	CASSRVGGGNTGELFF
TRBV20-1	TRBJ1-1	CSARGLGGMNTEAFF
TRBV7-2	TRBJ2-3	CASSSYPTSRKTDTQYF
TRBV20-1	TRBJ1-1	CSANQLGLSHEAFF
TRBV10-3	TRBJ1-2	CAISESPKEVDYGYTF
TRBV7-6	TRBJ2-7	CASSLALAGSYGRAYEQYF
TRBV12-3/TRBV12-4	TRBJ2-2	CASSLGLQLGELFF
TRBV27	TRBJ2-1	CASSLSGTANEQFF
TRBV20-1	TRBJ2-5	CSARPRGPGLYQETQYF
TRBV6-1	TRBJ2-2	CASSKGVVGTGELFF
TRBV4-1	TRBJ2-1	CASSQVMLAGPSSYNEQFF
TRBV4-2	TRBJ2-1	CASSQHSGGAYPEQFF
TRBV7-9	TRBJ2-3	CASSVVTYGTQYF
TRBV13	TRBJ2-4	CASSPPLGTDIQYF